The clone carrying this T cell receptor beta chain was detected only a few times. MiXCR, applied by TCRdb to the 5' RACE reads, yields one record per CDR3 protein. There are hundreds of thousands of distinct CDR3 sequences in the sample; less than 25% occur only once, and 21% lies in the top ten. The sample belongs to a study of T-cell memory formation after mild COVID-19. The CDR3 contains 14 residues. Trimming removed 3 bases at V and 2 bases at J, with 8 bases between. Germline V gene data show CDR1 as SGHRS and CDR2 as YFSETQ. The rearrangement links TRBV5-1 to TRBJ2-2; no firm D call. The specimen was PBMCs or a T cell subset sorted from them (not recorded which). The sequence was collected from a man aged 18-30 years who had mild COVID-19 (a few samples of this study predate the infection). Cell type and time point are not known. The CDR3 nucleotides read TGCGCCAGCAGCTCCAACCGAAACACCGGGGAGCTGTTTTTT. Its protein product is CASSSNRNTGELFF.